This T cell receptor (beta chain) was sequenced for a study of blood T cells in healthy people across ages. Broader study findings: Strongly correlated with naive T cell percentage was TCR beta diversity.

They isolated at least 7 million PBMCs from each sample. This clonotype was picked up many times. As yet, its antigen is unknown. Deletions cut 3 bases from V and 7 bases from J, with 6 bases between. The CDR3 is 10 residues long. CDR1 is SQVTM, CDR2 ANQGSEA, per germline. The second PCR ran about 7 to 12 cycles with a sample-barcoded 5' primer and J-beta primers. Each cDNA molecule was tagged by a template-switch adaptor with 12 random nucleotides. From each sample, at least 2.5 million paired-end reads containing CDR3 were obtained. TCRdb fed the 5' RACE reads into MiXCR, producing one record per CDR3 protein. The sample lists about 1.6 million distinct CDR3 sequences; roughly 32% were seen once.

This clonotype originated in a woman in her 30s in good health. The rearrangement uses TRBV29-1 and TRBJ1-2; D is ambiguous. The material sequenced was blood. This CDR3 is CSVDVGGYTF. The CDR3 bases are TGCAGCGTTGATGTGGGTGGCTACACCTTC. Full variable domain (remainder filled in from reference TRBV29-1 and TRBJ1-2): SAVISQKPSRDICQRGTSLTIQCQVDSQVTMMFWYRQQPGQSLTLIATANQGSEATYESGFVIDKFPISRPNLTFSTLTVSNMSPEDSSIYLCSVDVGGYTFGSGTRLTVV.